The 22 T cell receptor beta chains below come from one sample, sequenced in a study of shared clonotypes between healthy human individuals. It was CD45RO-negative cells, positively selected for CCR7, that made up naive CD8 cells, with terminally differentiated effector memory CD45RA+ cells excluded. TCRdb keeps only in-frame clones here, not all; method: immunoSEQ multiplex PCR. The sample has about 2,100,000 clones; 90% to 95% are singletons. The sample comprised naive CD8+ T cells from PBMCs. The source of these receptors is a man aged 18-30 years in good health. Some clones in this sample may be carry-over from other donors' samples.

This chain uses TRBV28 with TRBJ1-5, with a weak D call TRBD1 (5 bases). V was shortened by 3 bases and J by 4 bases, with 13 bases between the two germline ends. The CDR3 is 15 residues long. CDR1 and CDR2 from the germline V gene are MDHEN and SYDVKM. The CDR3 sequence: CASSFWGNANQPQHF. The CDR3 nucleotides are TGTGCCAGCAGTTTTTGGGGGAATGCGAATCAGCCCCAGCATTTT. Combining the CDR3 with reference TRBV28 and TRBJ1-5 gives the whole variable domain DVKVTQSSRYLVKRTGEKVFLECVQDMDHENMFWYRQDPGLGLRLIYFSYDVKMKEKGDIPEGYSVSREKKERFSLILESASTNQTSMYLCASSFWGNANQPQHFGDGTRLSIL.

This clone was detected only once. The chain joins TRBV7-9 to TRBJ2-7, with 10 bases lining up with TRBD1. Trimming at V came to 2 bases and at J to 8 bases, leaving 9 bases not matched to a gene. The germline V gene has CDR1 SEHNR and CDR2 FQNEAQ (reference sequence). The CDR3 totals 15 residues. The CDR3 DNA reads as TGTGCCAGCAGCTTACCCGGACAGGGGGTATGGAAGCAGTACTTC. It yields the protein CASSLPGQGVWKQYF.

About this clone itself: Additional DNA sequences in this sample encode the identical CDR3. In nucleotides, the CDR3 is TGTGCCAGCCTGCAAGAGACCCAGTACTTC. It yields the protein CASLQETQYF. V is TRBV25-1 and J is TRBJ2-5, with D hard to call. Germline assignment: CDR1 MGHDK and CDR2 SYGVNS. V lost 8 bases to trimming and J lost 2 bases, with 3 bases between them. This CDR3 has 10 amino acids.

The chain joins TRBV29-1 to TRBJ2-1, with TRBD2 as a possible D gene (5 bases). The CDR3 contains 14 residues. The germline CDR1 and CDR2 sequences are SQVTM and ANQGSEA. V was cut by 4 bases and J by 4 bases, with 14 bases left in between. The CDR3 is CSVVWEIPYNEQFF. The CDR3 DNA follows: TGCAGCGTTGTGTGGGAGATACCATACAATGAGCAGTTCTTC.

CDR3 amino acids: CASSRAPTAYNEQFF. CDR3 in DNA: TGTGCCAGCAGTAGGGCACCTACGGCATACAATGAGCAGTTCTTC. The chain links TRBV27 to TRBJ2-1; no definite D call. Germline values: CDR1 MNHEY, CDR2 SMNVEV (reference sequence). The V end was cut by 5 bases, the J end by 4 bases, with 15 bases between. The CDR3 extends over 15 amino acids.

This clone was recorded only once. V and J are TRBV19 and TRBJ1-5, with D tentatively TRBD1 (5 bases). Trimming removed 0 bases from V and 3 bases from J, with 18 bases in between. The CDR3 length is 18 residues. Germline V gene sequence: CDR1 LNHDA, CDR2 SQIVND (reference sequence). Here the CDR3 reads CASSIDLWDRPYNQPQHF. The CDR3, as DNA: TGTGCCAGTAGTATAGATCTATGGGACCGGCCCTACAATCAGCCCCAGCATTTT.

This clone was detected once. The genes are TRBV5-6 and TRBJ2-1; D is ambiguous. The V gene's germline CDR1 is SGHDT and CDR2 YYEEEE. CDR3 length equals 13 residues. The V gene lost 2 bases and the J gene lost 10 bases, with 13 bases spanning the gap. The CDR3 here is CASSFWLAREQFF. CDR3 coding DNA: TGTGCCAGCAGCTTCTGGTTAGCTCGGGAGCAGTTCTTC.

The chain employs TRBV9 and TRBJ2-2; possible D gene TRBD1, 5 bases. Germline lookup yields CDR1 SGDLS and CDR2 YYNGEE. Trimming pared 0 bases from V and 4 bases from J, leaving 16 bases between. The CDR3 loop spans 17 amino acids. The CDR3 loop reads CASSVEWPDSGTGELFF. CDR3 DNA: TGTGCCAGCAGCGTAGAGTGGCCAGACAGTGGCACCGGGGAGCTGTTTTTT.

The V call is TRBV6-5, the J call TRBJ1-2; D not resolved. This CDR3 has 13 amino acids. Per germline, CDR1 MNHEY and CDR2 SVGAGI. V lost 5 bases to trimming and J lost 6 bases, with 13 bases between them. The CDR3 DNA reads as TGTGCCAGCAGTCGTAGCGGGATGGATGGCTACACCTTC. It codes for CASSRSGMDGYTF.

In this sample, this clone turned up once. The gene calls are TRBV19 and TRBJ2-1; D unresolved. Germline CDR1 is LNHDA and CDR2 is SQIVND (reference sequence). The CDR3 has 14 amino acids. V was shortened by 2 bases and J by 2 bases, with 7 bases between the two germline ends. The CDR3 protein is CASSIRVPYNEQFF. In DNA form, the CDR3 reads TGTGCCAGTAGTATAAGGGTCCCCTACAATGAGCAGTTCTTC.

This chain joins TRBV5-1 and TRBJ1-1; 8 nucleotides match TRBD1. This CDR3 spans 20 amino acids. V lost 1 base, J lost 1 base, and 18 bases stayed unmatched. CDR1 SGHRS and CDR2 YFSETQ come from the germline V gene. CDR3 in DNA: TGCGCCAGCAGCTTGTCTGGACAGGGCCTCTACGGGGCGAAGAACACTGAAGCTTTCTTT. Translated: CASSLSGQGLYGAKNTEAFF.

Comment on this clone: Additional DNA sequences in this sample encode the identical CDR3. The chain uses TRBV27 and TRBJ2-7, with unresolved D. The CDR3 is made up of 13 amino acids. CDR1 and CDR2 (germline): MNHEY, SMNVEV (reference sequence). Trimming removed 3 bases from V and 3 bases from J, with 9 bases in between. The CDR3 spells CASSFGQNYEQYF. CDR3 bases: TGTGCCAGCAGTTTCGGTCAGAACTACGAGCAGTACTTC.

J is TRBJ2-6 and V is TRBV6-5; no firm D call. Trimming stripped 5 bases from V and 1 base from J, with 9 bases between. Germline loops: CDR1 MNHEY, CDR2 SVGAGI. The CDR3 contains 15 residues. This CDR3 is CASSLLGSGANVLTF. As DNA, the CDR3 is TGTGCCAGCAGTCTTCTGGGGTCTGGGGCCAACGTCCTGACTTTC.

The chain couples TRBV9 to TRBJ2-3; TRBD2 matches 10 bases. Germline V gene data show CDR1 as SGDLS and CDR2 as YYNGEE. Trimming took 1 base from V and 2 from J; bases not matched to a gene: 7. The CDR3 covers 17 residues. The chain's CDR3 is CASSVSLSGGFTDTQYF. CDR3 nucleotides: TGTGCCAGCAGCGTAAGTCTTAGCGGGGGGTTCACAGATACGCAGTATTTT.

V is TRBV5-6 and J is TRBJ1-6; tentatively, D is TRBD1 (6 bases). Per germline, CDR1 SGHDT and CDR2 YYEEEE. CDR3 size: 14 residues. V was trimmed by 1 base and J by 6 bases, leaving 8 bases between them. This chain's CDR3 is CASSLLQGNSPLHF. The CDR3 DNA follows: TGTGCCAGCAGCTTGCTACAGGGTAATTCACCCCTCCACTTT.

The chain joins TRBV7-9 to TRBJ2-5, with TRBD2 matching over 9 bases. The CDR3 is 17 residues long. The germline gives CDR1 SEHNR, CDR2 FQNEAQ (reference sequence). Trimming removed 1 base from V and 0 bases from J; junction bases left unmatched: 6. The CDR3 sequence: CASSLGASGTYQETQYF. Here the CDR3 DNA reads TGTGCCAGCAGCTTAGGAGCTAGCGGGACCTACCAAGAGACCCAGTACTTC.

This sequence joins TRBV4-3 and TRBJ2-7; 7 bases are shared with TRBD1. The CDR3 is 14 amino acids. J gave up 6 bases and V 3 bases, and 8 bases lay outside the gene matches. Germline V lookup: CDR1 LGHNA, CDR2 YSLEER. For the CDR3, the DNA is TGCGCCAGCAGCCAGGACTCGACAGGGACCGAGCAGTACTTC. This gives the protein CASSQDSTGTEQYF.

The genes are TRBV5-4 and TRBJ2-7; no definite D call. The germline V gene has CDR1 SGHNT and CDR2 YYREEE (reference sequence). V was clipped by 2 bases and J by 4 bases, with 7 bases between them. This CDR3 is 12 amino acids long. The CDR3 here is CASSLNGYEQYF. The CDR3 coding sequence is TGTGCCAGCAGCTTAAACGGATACGAGCAGTACTTC.

This chain joins TRBV19 and TRBJ1-1, with D possibly TRBD1 on 6 matching bases. V was trimmed by 6 bases and J by 3 bases, leaving 14 bases between them. This CDR3 region has 14 residues. Looked up from germline, CDR1 is LNHDA and CDR2 is SQIVND (reference sequence). In nucleotides, the CDR3 is TGTGCCAGTAGCATCGACAGGCTCTACACTGAAGCTTTCTTT. This codes for CASSIDRLYTEAFF.

Here the CDR3 reads CASSSGLEPYGYTF. CDR3 sequence (DNA): TGTGCCAGCAGTTCGGGACTGGAGCCTTATGGCTACACCTTC. The chain couples TRBV6-6 to TRBJ1-2; a possible D gene is TRBD1 (5 bases). The germline gives CDR1 MNHNY, CDR2 SVGAGI (reference sequence). V was shortened by 4 bases and J by 5 bases, with 14 bases between the two germline ends. The CDR3 length is 14 residues.

V and J are TRBV9 and TRBJ2-5; 10 bases align to TRBD1. The germline gives CDR1 SGDLS, CDR2 YYNGEE. There are 15 residues in the CDR3. V gave up 4 bases and J gave up 5 bases; unmatched junction bases: 8. CDR3 region: CASSSRTGGEETQYF. CDR3 sequence (DNA): TGTGCCAGCAGCTCTCGGACAGGGGGGGAGGAGACCCAGTACTTC.

This clone is a singleton in its sample. The CDR3 here is CASSLRGVTYEQYF. The DNA for the CDR3 is TGTGCCAGCAGCTTGAGGGGGGTGACCTACGAGCAGTACTTC. The chain joins TRBV5-4 to TRBJ2-7; D possibly uses TRBD1 or TRBD2 (6 bases each). Trimming pared 1 base from V and 2 bases from J, leaving 10 bases between. Germline CDR1 reads SGHNT; CDR2 reads YYREEE (reference sequence). The CDR3 runs 14 residues.